This passage covers 10 T cell receptor beta chains from one sample sequenced in a study of blood T cell repertoires in COVID-19. TCRdb keeps only in-frame clones here, not all; method: immunoSEQ multiplex PCR. The table shows 150,000 or so clones, with around four fifths occurring only once. Material: peripheral blood. These receptors originate from a man aged 35 to 55 who had recovered from COVID-19.

CDR3 DNA sequence: TGTGCCTGGAGTCTAGGTGGCAAGGGGGCCGGGGAGCTGTTTTTT. This codes for CAWSLGGKGAGELFF. The chain links TRBV30 to TRBJ2-2, with a tentative D call TRBD1 (6 bases). This CDR3 is built from 15 residues. CDR1 GTSNPN and CDR2 SVGIG come from the germline V gene (reference sequence). V was clipped by 2 bases and J by 6 bases, with 16 bases between them.

The V gene is TRBV18, the J gene TRBJ2-5; D possibly corresponds to TRBD1 (6 bases). The CDR3 covers 15 residues. Between the trimmed V and J ends, which lost 1 base and 7 bases, there was a span of 16 bases. Germline V gene sequence: CDR1 KGHSH, CDR2 LQKENI. The CDR3 nucleotides are TGTGCCAGCTCACCACAGGACAGCCCTTACGGGACCCAGTACTTC. Protein product: CASSPQDSPYGTQYF.

This chain joins TRBV30 and TRBJ2-3; D remains ambiguous. V was clipped by 6 bases and J by 10 bases, with 8 bases between them. The germline V gene encodes CDR1 GTSNPN and CDR2 SVGIG (reference sequence). The CDR3 is made up of 9 amino acids. DNA for the CDR3: TGTGCCTGTTGTCTCCCGCAGTATTTT. Its translation is CACCLPQYF.

About this clone itself: The junction shows a germline mismatch at one end, possibly a read error. The chain recombines TRBV4-3 with TRBJ1-1; possible D gene TRBD1, 6 bases. CDR3 size: 14 residues. Germline V gives CDR1 LGHNA, CDR2 YSLEER. DNA of the CDR3: TGCGCCAGCAGCCAACGAACAGGGAACGCTGAAGCTTTCTTT. Translated, it gives CASSQRTGNAEAFF.

This clone has just one count. The genes are TRBV10-3 and TRBJ2-7; D is possibly TRBD2 (5 bases). Germline values: CDR1 ENHRY, CDR2 SYGVKD. Trimming took off 6 bases at V and 2 bases at J, with 11 bases between the two ends. This CDR3 spans 13 amino acids. CDR3 sequence (DNA): TGTGCCATCAGCACCGGGGTCGCCTACGAGCAGTACTTC. Translating it yields CAISTGVAYEQYF.

This clone has a handful of counts. The J gene is TRBJ2-1, the V gene TRBV5-4; 12 bases line up with TRBD2. CDR1 is SGHNT, CDR2 YYREEE, per germline (reference sequence). The CDR3 totals 16 residues. V lost 5 bases and J lost 3; bases outside the gene matches: 6. In nucleotides, the CDR3 is TGTGCCAGCAGAAGTGGACTAGCGGGATACTACAATGAGCAGTTCTTC. Protein sequence: CASRSGLAGYYNEQFF.

In its sample, this clone was seen once. CDR3 amino acids: CASSFQGRRYSPLHF. The CDR3 nucleotides read TGTGCCAGCAGTTTTCAGGGGCGCAGATACTCACCCCTCCACTTT. The chain couples TRBV28 to TRBJ1-6, with D tentatively TRBD1 (6 bases). Germline CDR1 reads MDHEN; CDR2 reads SYDVKM. This CDR3 has 15 residues. V gave up 3 bases and J gave up 10 bases, with 16 bases separating them.

V gene TRBV7-9 combines with J gene TRBJ2-7, with 8 nucleotides matching TRBD1. Germline trimming cut 2 bases from V and 4 bases from J; bases unmatched to any gene: 1. CDR3 size: 13 residues. Germline-derived CDR1 and CDR2 are SEHNR and FQNEAQ (reference sequence). In DNA, the CDR3 is TGTGCCAGCAGCTTACAGGGGGCTTACGAGCAGTACTTC. It translates to CASSLQGAYEQYF.

The V call is TRBV4-2, the J call TRBJ2-7; D is unresolved. There are 14 residues in the CDR3. Germline V gene data show CDR1 as LGHNA and CDR2 as YNFKEQ. V was trimmed by 0 bases and J by 6 bases, leaving 12 bases between them. DNA for the CDR3: TGTGCCAGCAGCCAAGAAGCTACCAGGCGCGAGCAGTACTTC. It encodes CASSQEATRREQYF.

As for this clone: One junction end does not reproduce the germline sequence, and a read error may be involved. The J gene is TRBJ2-5, the V gene TRBV7-7; D call uncertain. Germline V gives CDR1 SSHAT, CDR2 FNYEAQ (reference sequence). This CDR3 has 14 amino acids. In DNA, the CDR3 is TGTGCTAGCAGCTTAGGTTCGGTGAGGGAGACCCAGTACTTC. Encoded protein: CASSLGSVRETQYF. The full variable domain, with the rest looked up from reference TRBV7-7 and TRBJ2-5, is GAGVSQSPRYKVTKRGQDVTLRCDPISSHATLYWYQQALGQGPEFLTYFNYEAQPDKSGLPSDRFSAERPEGSISTLTIQRTEQRDSAMYRCASSLGSVRETQYFGPGTRLLVL.